This TCR beta chain was observed in a study of CD8 T cells in ankylosing spondylitis (dated by TCRdb to 2016 to 2017). At the level of the whole study: T cell receptor beta repertoires were profiled in healthy donors and ankylosing spondylitis patients so that disease-linked TCR variants could be found. The full study cohort comprised around 23 ankylosing spondylitis patients and 85 to 120 healthy donors. Peripheral blood was sampled, and synovial fluid was also collected from ankylosing spondylitis patients.

The sequencing machine was an Illumina HiSeq 2500. TCR beta libraries were prepared by quantitative 5'-RACE with molecular barcodes. The paper's data handling went like this. A new computational method, built on a probabilistic model of VDJ rearrangement, was used to identify disease-linked TCR variants. TCRdb passed the public sequencing reads through fastp at Q25 and MiXCR, retaining productive beta sequences. Each CDR3 protein appears once, grouped with its most common genes and DNA. The V and J calls were not made by the authors but by TCRdb's processing. Across this sample there are 200,000 or so distinct CDR3 sequences, with 15% to 20% seen only once. 3.5% to 5% of the sample comes from the top ten. The cysteine opens and the phenylalanine closes a CDR3 of 11 amino acids. Only CDR3 DNA is held: 33 bases, read in frame from base 1. Trimming costs V 3 bases and J 7 bases, and their ends lie 7 bases apart. The germline V gene (reference sequence) provides CDR1 DFQATT and CDR2 SNEGSKA.

Results the study describes overall, beyond this receptor: Blood from ankylosing spondylitis patients appeared to be characterized by a TCR beta motif composed of about 8 highly homologous amino acid variants. The disease-linked clones were reported to be significantly enriched in matched synovial fluid samples from ankylosing spondylitis patients. The disease-linked clones showed a CD8+ phenotype and occurred at relatively low frequencies in peripheral blood. Some TCR beta motif variants had previously been reported in synovial fluid and blood of reactive arthritis patients, which suggested common disease-initiation mechanisms.

This clonotype has a count of ten or more. The specificity of this receptor is unknown. There are no base qualities to consult, and no much larger clone falls within one base. The sample taken for sequencing was blood, either unsorted or a sorted T cell fraction (not recorded which). The source is a male donor between 5 and 35 years old with ankylosing spondylitis or in good health (not recorded which). Donor details come from another sample of the same person, matched by shared clones. This chain is built from TRBV20-1 and TRBJ2-1, with no reliable assignment of the D segment. The CDR3 region has the sequence CSASTANEQFF. The sequenced DNA is TGCAGTGCTAGTACAGCTAATGAGCAGTTCTTC.